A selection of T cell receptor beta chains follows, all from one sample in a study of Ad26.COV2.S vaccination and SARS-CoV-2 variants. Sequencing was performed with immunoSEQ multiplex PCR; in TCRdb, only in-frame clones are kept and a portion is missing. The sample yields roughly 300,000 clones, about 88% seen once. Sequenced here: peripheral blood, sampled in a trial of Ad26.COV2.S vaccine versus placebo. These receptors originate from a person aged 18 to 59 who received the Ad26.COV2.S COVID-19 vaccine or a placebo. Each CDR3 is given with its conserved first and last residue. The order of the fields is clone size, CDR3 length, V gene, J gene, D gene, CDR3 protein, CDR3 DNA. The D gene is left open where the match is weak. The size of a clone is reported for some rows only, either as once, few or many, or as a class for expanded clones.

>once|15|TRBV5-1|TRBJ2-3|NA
CASSGDREGTDTQYF
TGCGCCAGCAGCGGAGACAGGGAGGGCACAGATACGCAGTATTTT
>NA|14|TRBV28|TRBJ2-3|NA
CASSPGGITDTQYF
TGTGCCAGCAGCCCTGGGGGGATCACAGATACGCAGTATTTT
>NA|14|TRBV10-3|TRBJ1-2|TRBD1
CAISQGQGAFGYTF
TGTGCCATCAGCCAGGGACAGGGGGCCTTTGGCTACACCTTC
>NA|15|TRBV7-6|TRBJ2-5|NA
CASSLMLQPQETQYF
TGTGCCAGCAGCTTAATGTTACAGCCCCAAGAGACCCAGTACTTC
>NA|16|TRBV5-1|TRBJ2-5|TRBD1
CASAGGTGVAQETQYF
TGCGCCAGCGCGGGCGGGACAGGGGTGGCCCAAGAGACCCAGTACTTC
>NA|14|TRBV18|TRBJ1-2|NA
CASSPPQGNYGYTF
TGTGCCAGCTCACCACCGCAGGGGAACTATGGCTACACCTTC
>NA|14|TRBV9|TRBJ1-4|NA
CASSLKSTNEKLFF
TGTGCCAGCAGCCTAAAAAGTACTAATGAAAAACTGTTTTTT
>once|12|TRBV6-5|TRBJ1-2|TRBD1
CAISGGNYGYTF
TGTGCCATATCAGGGGGGAACTATGGCTACACCTTC
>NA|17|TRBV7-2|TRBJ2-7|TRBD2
CASSPSYYGGAPNEQYF
TGTGCCAGCAGCCCTAGTTATTACGGGGGGGCTCCCAACGAGCAGTACTTC
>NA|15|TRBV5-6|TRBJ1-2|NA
CASSPAVRHSDGYTF
TGTGCCAGCAGCCCAGCCGTCCGCCACTCGGATGGCTACACCTTC
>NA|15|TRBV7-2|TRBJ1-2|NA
CASSPRLLSQSGYTF
TGTGCCAGCAGCCCGCGATTGCTCTCCCAGAGTGGCTACACCTTC
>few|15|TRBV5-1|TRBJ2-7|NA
CASSLGGTVSYEQYF
TGCGCCAGCAGCCTGGGGGGGACAGTAAGCTACGAGCAGTACTTC
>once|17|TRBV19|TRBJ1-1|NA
CASSIASGGGLATEAFF
TGTGCCAGTAGTATAGCTTCCGGGGGCGGGCTGGCCACTGAAGCTTTCTTT
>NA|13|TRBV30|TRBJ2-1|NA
CAWSVGRGNEQFF
TGTGCCTGGAGTGTGGGGCGGGGTAATGAGCAGTTCTTC
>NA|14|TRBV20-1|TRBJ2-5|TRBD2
CSASQGGRQETQYF
TGCAGTGCTAGTCAGGGAGGGAGGCAAGAGACCCAGTACTTC
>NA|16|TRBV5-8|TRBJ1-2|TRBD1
CASNPQGGQGAYGYTF
TGTGCCAGCAACCCCCAGGGGGGACAGGGGGCTTATGGCTACACCTTC
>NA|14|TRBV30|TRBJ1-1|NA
CAWTPFRIGTEAFF
TGTGCCTGGACTCCGTTCAGGATAGGAACTGAAGCTTTCTTT
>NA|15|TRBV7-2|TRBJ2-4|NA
CASSLGASAKNIQYF
TGTGCCAGCAGCTTGGGGGCTTCGGCCAAAAACATTCAGTACTTC
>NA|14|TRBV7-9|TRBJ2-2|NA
CASSATWGAGELFF
TGTGCCAGCAGCGCAACCTGGGGAGCCGGGGAGCTGTTTTTT
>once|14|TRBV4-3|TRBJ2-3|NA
CASSQEQISDTQYF
TGCGCCAGCAGCCAAGAGCAGATATCAGATACGCAGTATTTT
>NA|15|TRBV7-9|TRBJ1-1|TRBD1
CASSSETGYGTEAFF
TGTGCCAGCAGCTCTGAGACAGGGTATGGGACTGAAGCTTTCTTT
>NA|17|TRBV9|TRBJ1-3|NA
CASSSLQGWDSGNTIYF
TGTGCCAGCAGCTCACTTCAGGGTTGGGATTCTGGAAACACCATATATTTT
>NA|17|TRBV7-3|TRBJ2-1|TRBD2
CASSLFYLAGGYNEQFF
TGTGCCAGCAGCTTATTTTACCTAGCGGGAGGCTACAATGAGCAGTTCTTC
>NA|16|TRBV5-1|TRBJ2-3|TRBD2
CASSLRVAGGTDTQYF
TGCGCCAGCAGCCTCCGAGTAGCGGGAGGGACAGATACGCAGTATTTT
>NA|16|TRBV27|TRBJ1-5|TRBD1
CASSLEGTGDGQPQHF
TGTGCCAGCAGTTTAGAAGGGACAGGGGACGGTCAGCCCCAGCATTTT
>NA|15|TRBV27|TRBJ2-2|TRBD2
CASSFGRVNTGELFF
TGTGCCAGCAGTTTCGGGAGGGTGAACACCGGGGAGCTGTTTTTT
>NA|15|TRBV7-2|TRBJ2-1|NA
CASLGKGGTDNEQFF
TGTGCCAGCCTCGGGAAGGGGGGGACCGACAATGAGCAGTTCTTC
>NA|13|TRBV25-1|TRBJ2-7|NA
CASKKGASGEQYF
TGTGCCAGCAAGAAAGGGGCGTCGGGGGAGCAGTACTTC
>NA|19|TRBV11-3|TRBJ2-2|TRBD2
CASSLDYRTSGHNTGELFF
TGTGCCAGCAGCTTGGACTACCGCACTAGCGGACATAACACCGGGGAGCTGTTTTTT
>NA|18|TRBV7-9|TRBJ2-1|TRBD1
CASSLLGQGALGGNEQFF
TGTGCCAGCAGCTTACTGGGACAGGGGGCGCTAGGAGGGAATGAGCAGTTCTTC
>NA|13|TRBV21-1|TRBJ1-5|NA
CASSRPIHQPQHF
TGTGCCAGCAGCCGACCTATCCATCAGCCCCAGCATTTT
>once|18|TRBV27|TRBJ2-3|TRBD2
CASSGRGFVDSGTDTQYF
TGTGCCAGCAGTGGGAGGGGATTTGTGGACTCAGGCACAGATACGCAGTATTTT
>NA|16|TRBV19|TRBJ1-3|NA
CASSVLQNPSGNTIYF
TGTGCCAGTAGTGTCTTACAGAACCCCTCTGGAAACACCATATATTTT
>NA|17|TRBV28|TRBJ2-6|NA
CASSLRTGRAGANVLTF
TGTGCCAGCAGTTTAAGGACAGGGAGGGCTGGGGCCAACGTCCTGACTTTC
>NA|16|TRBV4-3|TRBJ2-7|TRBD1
CASSRDPGTVSYEQYF
TGCGCCAGCAGCCGAGATCCCGGGACAGTCTCCTACGAGCAGTACTTC
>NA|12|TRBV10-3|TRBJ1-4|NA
CAISGVNEKLFF
TGTGCCATCAGTGGAGTAAATGAAAAACTGTTTTTT
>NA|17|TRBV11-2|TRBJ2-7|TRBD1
CASSLATGGFSSYEQYF
TGTGCCAGCAGCTTGGCCACAGGGGGCTTTAGCTCCTACGAGCAGTACTTC
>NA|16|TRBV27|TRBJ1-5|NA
CASRPSREGFNQPQHF
TGTGCCAGCAGACCTTCCCGGGAGGGGTTCAATCAGCCCCAGCATTTT
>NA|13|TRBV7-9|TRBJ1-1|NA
CASSLTGPTEAFF
TGTGCCAGCAGCCTCACGGGGCCCACTGAAGCTTTCTTT
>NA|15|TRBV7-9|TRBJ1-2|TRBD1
CASSLRQGAGYGYTF
TGTGCCAGCAGCTTACGACAGGGGGCTGGGTATGGCTACACCTTC
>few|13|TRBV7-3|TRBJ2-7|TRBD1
CASSPTGGGEQYF
TGTGCCAGCAGTCCGACAGGGGGAGGGGAGCAGTACTTC
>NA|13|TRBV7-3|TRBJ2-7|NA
CASSSLQGNEQYF
TGTGCCAGCAGCTCCCTCCAGGGGAACGAGCAGTACTTC
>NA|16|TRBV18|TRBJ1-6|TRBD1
CASSPLGGQANSPLHF
TGTGCCAGCTCACCCCTCGGCGGACAGGCTAATTCACCCCTCCACTTT
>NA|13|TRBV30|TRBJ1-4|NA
CAWVPDRDEKLFF
TGTGCCTGGGTTCCGGACCGTGATGAAAAACTGTTTTTT
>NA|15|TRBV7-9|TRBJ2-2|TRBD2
CASRGVAGTTGELFF
TGTGCCAGTCGGGGGGTAGCGGGCACCACCGGGGAGCTGTTTTTT
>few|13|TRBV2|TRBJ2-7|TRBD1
CATGQGLTREQYF
TGTGCCACCGGACAGGGGCTCACTCGCGAGCAGTACTTC
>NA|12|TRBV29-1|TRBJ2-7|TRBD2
CSVSSGTYEQYF
TGCAGCGTCTCTAGCGGGACATACGAGCAGTACTTC
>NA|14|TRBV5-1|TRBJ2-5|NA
CASSLVSNQETQYF
TGCGCCAGCAGCTTGGTGTCTAACCAAGAGACCCAGTACTTC
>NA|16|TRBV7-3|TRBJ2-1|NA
CASSFLGGSGYNEQFF
TGTGCCAGCAGCTTCCTAGGTGGGTCGGGGTACAATGAGCAGTTCTTC
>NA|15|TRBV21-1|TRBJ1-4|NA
CASSRNKYEPIKLFF
TGTGCCAGCAGCAGGAACAAGTATGAACCCATAAAACTGTTTTTT
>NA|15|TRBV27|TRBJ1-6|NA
CASSFSGDPNSPLHF
TGTGCCAGCAGTTTCTCGGGGGACCCGAATTCACCCCTCCACTTT
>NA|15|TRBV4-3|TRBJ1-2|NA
CASSQALNREHGYTF
TGCGCCAGCAGCCAAGCCTTGAACAGGGAGCATGGCTACACCTTC
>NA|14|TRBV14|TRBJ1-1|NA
CASSPRPGGTEAFF
TGTGCCAGCAGCCCCCGCCCGGGGGGCACTGAAGCTTTCTTT
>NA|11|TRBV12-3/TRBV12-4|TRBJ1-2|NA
CASNTNYGYTF
TGTGCCAGCAACACTAACTATGGCTACACCTTC
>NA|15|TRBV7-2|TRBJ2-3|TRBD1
CASRPGGVNTDTQYF
TGTGCCAGCAGACCAGGGGGAGTTAACACAGATACGCAGTATTTT
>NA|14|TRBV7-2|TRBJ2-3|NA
CASSLDGRLDTQYF
TGTGCCAGCAGCTTAGACGGCCGACTGGATACGCAGTATTTT
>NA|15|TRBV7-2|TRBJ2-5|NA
CASSLAAKKQETQYF
TGTGCCAGCAGCTTAGCCGCCAAAAAACAAGAGACCCAGTACTTC
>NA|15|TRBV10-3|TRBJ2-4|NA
CAISESSSGKNIQYF
TGTGCCATCAGTGAGTCTTCGTCAGGGAAAAACATTCAGTACTTC
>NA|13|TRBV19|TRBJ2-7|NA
CASSFSQSYEQYF
TGTGCCAGTAGTTTCTCCCAATCCTACGAGCAGTACTTC
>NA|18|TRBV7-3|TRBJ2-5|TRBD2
CASSLRPIGGGYQETQYF
TGTGCCAGCAGCTTAAGACCTATTGGCGGGGGGTACCAAGAGACCCAGTACTTC